This T cell receptor (beta chain) was recovered during a study of technical replicates of blood from a handful of donors. The assay was immunoSEQ multiplex PCR, and TCRdb's table has in-frame clones only and misses some. The sample records 65,000 to 85,000 clones, 80% to 95% being singletons. Germline values: CDR1 SGHDN, CDR2 FVKESK. This CDR3 is 17 amino acids long. With 4 bases removed from V and 5 bases from J, the gap between germline ends came to 24 bases. This TCR came from a human donor in good health. This chain uses TRBV14 with TRBJ2-7; no clear D. Source material: T cells isolated from PBMCs. The CDR3 DNA follows: TGTGCCAGCAGCCCCTCCGCCTGGCCTCTTGTGGAGCACGAGCAGTACTTC. The encoded protein is CASSPSAWPLVEHEQYF.